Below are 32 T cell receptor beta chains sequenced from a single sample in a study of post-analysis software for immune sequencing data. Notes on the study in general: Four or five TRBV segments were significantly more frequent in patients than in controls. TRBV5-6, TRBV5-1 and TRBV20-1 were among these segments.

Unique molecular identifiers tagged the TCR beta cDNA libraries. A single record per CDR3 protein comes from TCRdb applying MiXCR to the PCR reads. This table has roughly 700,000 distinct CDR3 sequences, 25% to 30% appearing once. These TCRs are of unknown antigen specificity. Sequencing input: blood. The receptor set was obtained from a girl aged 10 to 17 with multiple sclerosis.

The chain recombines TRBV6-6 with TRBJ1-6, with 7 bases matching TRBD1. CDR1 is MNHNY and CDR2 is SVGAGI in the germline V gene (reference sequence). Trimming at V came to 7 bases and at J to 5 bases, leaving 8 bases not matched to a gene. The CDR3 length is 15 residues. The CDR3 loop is CASNEQGIHNSPLHF. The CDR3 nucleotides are TGTGCCAGCAATGAACAGGGGATCCATAATTCACCCCTCCACTTT.

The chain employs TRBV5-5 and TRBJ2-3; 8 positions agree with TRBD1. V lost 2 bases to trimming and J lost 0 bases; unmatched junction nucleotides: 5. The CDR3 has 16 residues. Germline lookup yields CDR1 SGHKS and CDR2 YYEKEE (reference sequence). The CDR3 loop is CASSFRQGSSTDTQYF. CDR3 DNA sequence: TGTGCCAGCAGCTTCAGACAGGGGTCTAGCACAGATACGCAGTATTTT.

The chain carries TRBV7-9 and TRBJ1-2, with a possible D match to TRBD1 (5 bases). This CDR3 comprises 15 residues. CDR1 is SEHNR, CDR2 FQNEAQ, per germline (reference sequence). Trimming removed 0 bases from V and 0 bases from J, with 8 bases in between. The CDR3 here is CASSLAVTANYGYTF. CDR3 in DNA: TGTGCCAGCAGCTTAGCTGTGACAGCTAACTATGGCTACACCTTC. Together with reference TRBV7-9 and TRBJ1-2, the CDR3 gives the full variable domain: DTGVSQNPRHKITKRGQNVTFRCDPISEHNRLYWYRQTLGQGPEFLTYFQNEAQLEKSRLLSDRFSAERPKGSFSTLEIQRTEQGDSAMYLCASSLAVTANYGYTFGSGTRLTVV.

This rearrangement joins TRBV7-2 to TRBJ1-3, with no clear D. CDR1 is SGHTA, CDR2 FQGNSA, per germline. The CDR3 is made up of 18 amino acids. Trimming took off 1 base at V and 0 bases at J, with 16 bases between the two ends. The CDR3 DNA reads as TGTGCCAGCAGCTTAGGACCGGGATCGCTGGGCTCTGGAAACACCATATATTTT. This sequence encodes CASSLGPGSLGSGNTIYF. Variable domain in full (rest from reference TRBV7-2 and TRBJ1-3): GAGVSQSPSNKVTEKGKDVELRCDPISGHTALYWYRQSLGQGLEFLIYFQGNSAPDKSGLPSDRFSAERTGGSVSTLTIQRTQQEDSAVYLCASSLGPGSLGSGNTIYFGEGSWLTVV.

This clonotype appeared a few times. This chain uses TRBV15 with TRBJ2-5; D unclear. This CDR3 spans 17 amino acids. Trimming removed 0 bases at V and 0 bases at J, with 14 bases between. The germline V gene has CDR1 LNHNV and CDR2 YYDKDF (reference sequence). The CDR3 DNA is TGTGCCACCAGCAGAGATTGGGCGGATAAGTACCAAGAGACCCAGTACTTC. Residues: CATSRDWADKYQETQYF.

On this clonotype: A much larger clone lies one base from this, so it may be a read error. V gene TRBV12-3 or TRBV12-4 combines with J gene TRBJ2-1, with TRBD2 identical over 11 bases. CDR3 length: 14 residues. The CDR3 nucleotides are TGTGCCGGCAGTTCACTAGCGGGAGTGGGTGAGCAGTTCTTC. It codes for CAGSSLAGVGEQFF.

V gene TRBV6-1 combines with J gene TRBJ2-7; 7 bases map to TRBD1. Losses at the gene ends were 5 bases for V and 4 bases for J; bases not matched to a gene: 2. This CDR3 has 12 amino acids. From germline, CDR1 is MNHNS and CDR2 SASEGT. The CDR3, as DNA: TGTGCCAGCAGTACAGGGGATTACGAGCAGTACTTC. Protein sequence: CASSTGDYEQYF.

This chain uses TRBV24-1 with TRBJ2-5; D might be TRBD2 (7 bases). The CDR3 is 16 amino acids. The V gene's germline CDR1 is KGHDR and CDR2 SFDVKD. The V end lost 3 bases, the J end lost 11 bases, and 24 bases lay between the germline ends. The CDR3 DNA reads TGTGCCACCAGTGATCGCCGAGGGGGGGCTGTGGATGAGCAGTACTTC. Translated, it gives CATSDRRGGAVDEQYF.

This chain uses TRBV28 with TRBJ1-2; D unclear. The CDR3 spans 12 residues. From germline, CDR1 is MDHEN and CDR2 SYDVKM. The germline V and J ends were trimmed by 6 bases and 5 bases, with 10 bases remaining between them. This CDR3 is CASSLRRYGYTF. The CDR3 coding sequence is TGTGCCAGCAGCCTCAGGAGATATGGCTACACCTTC.

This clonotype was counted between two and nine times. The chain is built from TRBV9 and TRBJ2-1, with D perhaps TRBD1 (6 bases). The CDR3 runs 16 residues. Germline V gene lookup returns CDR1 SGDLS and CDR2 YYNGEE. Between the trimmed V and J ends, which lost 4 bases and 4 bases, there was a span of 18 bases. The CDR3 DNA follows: TGTGCCAGCAGCCTCACCACCGGGACACCTTACAATGAGCAGTTCTTC. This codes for CASSLTTGTPYNEQFF. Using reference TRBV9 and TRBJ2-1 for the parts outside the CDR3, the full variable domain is DSGVTQTPKHLITATGQRVTLRCSPRSGDLSVYWYQQSLDQGLQFLIQYYNGEERAKGNILERFSAQQFPDLHSELNLSSLELGDSALYFCASSLTTGTPYNEQFFGPGTRLTVL.

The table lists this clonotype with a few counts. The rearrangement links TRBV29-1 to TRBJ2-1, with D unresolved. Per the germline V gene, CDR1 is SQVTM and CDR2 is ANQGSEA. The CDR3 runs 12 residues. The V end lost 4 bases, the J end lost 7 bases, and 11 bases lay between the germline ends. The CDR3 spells CSVGVPANEQFF. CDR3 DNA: TGCAGCGTTGGAGTTCCCGCGAATGAGCAGTTCTTC.

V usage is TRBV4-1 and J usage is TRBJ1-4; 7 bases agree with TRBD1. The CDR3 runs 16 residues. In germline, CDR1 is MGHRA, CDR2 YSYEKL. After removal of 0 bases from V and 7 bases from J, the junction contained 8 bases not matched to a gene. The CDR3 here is CASSQDAPGGGEKLFF. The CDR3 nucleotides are TGCGCCAGCAGCCAAGATGCCCCAGGGGGGGGTGAAAAACTGTTTTTT.

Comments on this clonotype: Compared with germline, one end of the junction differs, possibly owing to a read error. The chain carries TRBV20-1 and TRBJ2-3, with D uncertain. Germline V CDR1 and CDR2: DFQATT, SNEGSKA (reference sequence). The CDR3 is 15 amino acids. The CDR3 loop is CGAPRSDTTTDTQYF. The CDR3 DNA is TGCGGTGCCCCTAGATCAGATACAACCACAGATACGCAGTATTTT.

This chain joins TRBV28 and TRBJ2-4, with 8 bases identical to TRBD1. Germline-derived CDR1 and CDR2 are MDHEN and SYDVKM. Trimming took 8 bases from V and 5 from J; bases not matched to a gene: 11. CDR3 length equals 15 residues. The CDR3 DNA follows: TGTGCCAGCGGTCGACAGGGGTCGGGGCAAAACATTCAGTACTTC. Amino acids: CASGRQGSGQNIQYF. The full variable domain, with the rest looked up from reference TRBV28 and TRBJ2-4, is DVKVTQSSRYLVKRTGEKVFLECVQDMDHENMFWYRQDPGLGLRLIYFSYDVKMKEKGDIPEGYSVSREKKERFSLILESASTNQTSMYLCASGRQGSGQNIQYFGAGTRLSVL.

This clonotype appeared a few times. The chain's CDR3 is CAISEREGGPRADTQYF. DNA for the CDR3: TGTGCCATCAGTGAGCGCGAGGGGGGGCCTCGGGCAGATACGCAGTATTTT. J is TRBJ2-3 and V is TRBV10-3; tentatively, D is TRBD2 (7 bases). Germline V gene data show CDR1 as ENHRY and CDR2 as SYGVKD. Trimming pared 2 bases from V and 4 bases from J, leaving 19 bases between. There are 17 residues in the CDR3.

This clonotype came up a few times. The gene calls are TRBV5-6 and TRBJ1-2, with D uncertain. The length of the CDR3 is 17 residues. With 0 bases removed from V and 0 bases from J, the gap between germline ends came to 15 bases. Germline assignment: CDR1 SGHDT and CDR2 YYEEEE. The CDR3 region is CASSLEVRKQTNYGYTF. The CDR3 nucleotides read TGTGCCAGCAGCTTGGAGGTCCGGAAGCAAACTAACTATGGCTACACCTTC.

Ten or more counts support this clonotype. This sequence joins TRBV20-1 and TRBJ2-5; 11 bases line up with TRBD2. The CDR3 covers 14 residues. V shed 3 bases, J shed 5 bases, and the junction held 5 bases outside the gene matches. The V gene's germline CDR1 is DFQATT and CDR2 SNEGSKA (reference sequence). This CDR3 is CSASLAGGWETQYF. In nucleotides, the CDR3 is TGCAGTGCTAGCCTAGCGGGAGGTTGGGAGACCCAGTACTTC.

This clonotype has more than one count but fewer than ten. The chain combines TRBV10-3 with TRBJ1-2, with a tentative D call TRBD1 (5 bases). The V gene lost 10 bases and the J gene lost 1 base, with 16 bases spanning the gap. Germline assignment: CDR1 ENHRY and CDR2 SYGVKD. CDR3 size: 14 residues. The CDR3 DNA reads TGTGCCACCCGGGACGGGAAAATTAACTATGGCTACACCTTC. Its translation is CATRDGKINYGYTF.

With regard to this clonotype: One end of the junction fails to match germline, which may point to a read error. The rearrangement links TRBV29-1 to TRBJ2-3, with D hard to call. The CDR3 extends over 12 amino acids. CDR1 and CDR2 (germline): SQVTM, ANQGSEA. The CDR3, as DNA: TGCAGCGTTGAACAGCTCCCAGATACGCGGTATTTT. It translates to CSVEQLPDTRYF.

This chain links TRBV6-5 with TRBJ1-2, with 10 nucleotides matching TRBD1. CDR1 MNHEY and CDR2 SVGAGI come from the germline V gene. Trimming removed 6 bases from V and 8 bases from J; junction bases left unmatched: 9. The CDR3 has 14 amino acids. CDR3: CASSQGQGTSGYTF. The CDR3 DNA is TGTGCCAGCAGCCAGGGACAGGGGACTTCCGGCTACACCTTC.

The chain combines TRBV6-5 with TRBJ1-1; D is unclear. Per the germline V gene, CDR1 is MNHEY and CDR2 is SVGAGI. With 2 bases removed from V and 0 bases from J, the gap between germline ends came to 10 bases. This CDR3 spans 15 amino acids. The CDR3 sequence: CASSYSSTMNTEAFF. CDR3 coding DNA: TGTGCCAGCAGTTACAGCTCAACCATGAACACTGAAGCTTTCTTT.

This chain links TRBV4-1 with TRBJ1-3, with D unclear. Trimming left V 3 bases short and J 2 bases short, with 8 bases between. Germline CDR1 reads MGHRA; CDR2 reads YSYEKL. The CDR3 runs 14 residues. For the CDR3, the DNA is TGCGCCAGCAGCCATGGGCGAACTGGAAACACCATATATTTT. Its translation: CASSHGRTGNTIYF.

The CDR3 coding sequence is TGTGCCAGCACAGAGGGGGGGGACTCTATATACAATGAGCAGTTCTTC. It encodes CASTEGGDSIYNEQFF. The chain links TRBV9 to TRBJ2-1, with D tentatively TRBD2 (7 bases). The CDR3 extends over 16 amino acids. Germline-derived CDR1 and CDR2 are SGDLS and YYNGEE. Trimming stripped 6 bases from V and 4 bases from J, with 20 bases between.

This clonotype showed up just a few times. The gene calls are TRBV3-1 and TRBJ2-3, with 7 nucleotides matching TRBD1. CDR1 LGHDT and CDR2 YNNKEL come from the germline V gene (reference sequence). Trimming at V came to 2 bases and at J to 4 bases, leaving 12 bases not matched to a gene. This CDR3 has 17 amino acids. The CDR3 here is CASSQKRGRARADTQYF. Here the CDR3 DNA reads TGTGCCAGCAGCCAAAAAAGGGGGCGGGCGCGGGCAGATACGCAGTATTTT.

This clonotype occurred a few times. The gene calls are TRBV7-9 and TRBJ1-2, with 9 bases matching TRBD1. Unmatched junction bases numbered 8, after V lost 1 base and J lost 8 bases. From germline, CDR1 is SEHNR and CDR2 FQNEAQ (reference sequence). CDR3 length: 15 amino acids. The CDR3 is CASSLGMGTGSGYTF. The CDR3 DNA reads TGTGCCAGCAGCTTAGGAATGGGGACAGGGTCCGGCTACACCTTC.

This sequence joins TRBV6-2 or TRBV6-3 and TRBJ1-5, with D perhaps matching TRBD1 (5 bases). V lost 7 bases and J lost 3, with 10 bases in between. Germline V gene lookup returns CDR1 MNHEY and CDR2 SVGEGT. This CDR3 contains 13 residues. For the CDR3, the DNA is TGTGCCAGCACGGGGCACCTCAATCAGCCCCAGCATTTT. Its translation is CASTGHLNQPQHF.

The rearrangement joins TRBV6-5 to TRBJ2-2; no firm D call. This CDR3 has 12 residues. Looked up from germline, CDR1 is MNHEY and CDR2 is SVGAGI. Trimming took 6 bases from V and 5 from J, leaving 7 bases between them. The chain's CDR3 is CASRPTTGELFF. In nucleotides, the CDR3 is TGTGCCAGCAGACCAACTACCGGGGAGCTGTTTTTT.

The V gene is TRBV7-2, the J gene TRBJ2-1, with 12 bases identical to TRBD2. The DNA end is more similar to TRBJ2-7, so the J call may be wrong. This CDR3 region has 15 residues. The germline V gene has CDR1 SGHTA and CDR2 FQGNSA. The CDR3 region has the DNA TGTGCCAGCAGCCGGACTAGCGGGAACTACAATGAGCAGTACTTC. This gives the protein CASSRTSGNYNEQYF.

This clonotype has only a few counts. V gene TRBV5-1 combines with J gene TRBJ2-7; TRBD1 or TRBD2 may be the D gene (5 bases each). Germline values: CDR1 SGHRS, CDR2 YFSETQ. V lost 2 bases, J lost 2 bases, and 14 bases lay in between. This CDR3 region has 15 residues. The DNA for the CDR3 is TGCGCCAGCAGCTTCCTTTCACCGGGGCCCTACGAGCAGTACTTC. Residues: CASSFLSPGPYEQYF.

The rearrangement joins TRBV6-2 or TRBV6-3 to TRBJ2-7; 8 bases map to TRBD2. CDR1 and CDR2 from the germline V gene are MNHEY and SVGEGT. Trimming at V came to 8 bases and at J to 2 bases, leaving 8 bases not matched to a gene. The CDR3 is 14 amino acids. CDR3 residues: CASSRSGTTYEQYF. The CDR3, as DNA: TGTGCCAGCTCGCGTAGCGGGACCACCTACGAGCAGTACTTC.

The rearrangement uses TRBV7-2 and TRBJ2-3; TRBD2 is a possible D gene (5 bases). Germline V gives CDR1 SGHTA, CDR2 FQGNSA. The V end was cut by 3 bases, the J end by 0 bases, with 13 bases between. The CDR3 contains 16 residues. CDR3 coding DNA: TGTGCCAGCAGCTTTAGACGGGAAGCTAGCACAGATACGCAGTATTTT. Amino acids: CASSFRREASTDTQYF.

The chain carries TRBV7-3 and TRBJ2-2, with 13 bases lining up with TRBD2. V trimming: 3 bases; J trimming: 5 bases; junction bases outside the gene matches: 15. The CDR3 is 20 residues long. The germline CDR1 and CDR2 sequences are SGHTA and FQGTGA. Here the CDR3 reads CASSFHPQGLAGMGTGELFF. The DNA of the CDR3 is TGTGCCAGCAGCTTTCATCCGCAGGGACTAGCGGGGATGGGGACCGGGGAGCTGTTTTTT.